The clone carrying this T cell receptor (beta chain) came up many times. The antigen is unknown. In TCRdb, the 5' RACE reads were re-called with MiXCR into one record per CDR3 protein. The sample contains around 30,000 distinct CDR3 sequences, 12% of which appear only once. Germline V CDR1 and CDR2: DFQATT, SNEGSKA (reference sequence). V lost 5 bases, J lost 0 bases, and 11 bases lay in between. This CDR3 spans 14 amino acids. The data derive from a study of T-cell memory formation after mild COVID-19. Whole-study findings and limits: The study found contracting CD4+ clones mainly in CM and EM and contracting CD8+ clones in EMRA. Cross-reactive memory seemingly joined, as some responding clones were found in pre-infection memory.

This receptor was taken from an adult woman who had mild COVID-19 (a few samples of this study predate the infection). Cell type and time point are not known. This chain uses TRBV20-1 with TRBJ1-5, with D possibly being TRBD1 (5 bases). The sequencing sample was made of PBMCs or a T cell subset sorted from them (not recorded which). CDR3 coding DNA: TGCAGTGCTTCGGGGGGGTATAGCAATCAGCCCCAGCATTTT. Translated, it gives CSASGGYSNQPQHF.